The following is a T cell receptor (beta chain) sequence with its context. CDR3 size: 14 residues. In germline, CDR1 is SGDLS, CDR2 YYNGEE. V lost 4 bases and J 8 bases, leaving 16 bases between the germline ends. The record originates from a study of blood T cell repertoires in COVID-19. In the study overall: Whether acute or convalescent, the COVID-19 samples came from the United States, Italy and Spain.

Per the original data handling: Researchers report that nucleated cell counts were estimated from reference gene primer amplification. TCRdb keeps only in-frame clones here, not all; method: immunoSEQ multiplex PCR. V and J calls and clone size are as listed in that table; D and trimming were resolved from the DNA. The table shows about 220,000 clones, with 84% occurring only once. This TCR came from a man in his forties who had recovered from COVID-19. Sequencing was carried out using peripheral blood. The chain employs TRBV9 and TRBJ2-1; D may be TRBD1 (6 bases). The CDR3 spells CASSPLTGNDEQFF. CDR3 nucleotides: TGTGCCAGCAGCCCCTTAACAGGGAACGATGAGCAGTTCTTC.